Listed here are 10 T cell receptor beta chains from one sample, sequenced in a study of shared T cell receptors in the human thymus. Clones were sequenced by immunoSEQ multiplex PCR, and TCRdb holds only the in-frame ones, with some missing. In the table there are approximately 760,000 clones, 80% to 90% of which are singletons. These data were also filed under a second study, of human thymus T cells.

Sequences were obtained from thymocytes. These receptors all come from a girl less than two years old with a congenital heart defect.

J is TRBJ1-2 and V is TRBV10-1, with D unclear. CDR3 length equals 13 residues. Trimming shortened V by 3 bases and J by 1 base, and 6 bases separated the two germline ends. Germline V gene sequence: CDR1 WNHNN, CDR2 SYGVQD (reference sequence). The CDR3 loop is CASSEQLNYGYTF. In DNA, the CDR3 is TGCGCCAGCAGTGAACAGCTTAACTATGGCTACACCTTC.

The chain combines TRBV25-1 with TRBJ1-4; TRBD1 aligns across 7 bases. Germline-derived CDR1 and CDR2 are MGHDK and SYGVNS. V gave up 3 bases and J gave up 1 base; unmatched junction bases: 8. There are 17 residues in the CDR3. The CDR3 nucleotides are TGTGCCAGCAGTGAGGACCCGACAGGGAAAACTAATGAAAAACTGTTTTTT. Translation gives CASSEDPTGKTNEKLFF.

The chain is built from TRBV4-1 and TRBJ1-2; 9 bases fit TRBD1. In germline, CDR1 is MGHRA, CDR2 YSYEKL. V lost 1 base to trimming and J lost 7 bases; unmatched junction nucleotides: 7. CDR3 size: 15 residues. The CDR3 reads CASSQGLRDRVGYTF. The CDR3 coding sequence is TGCGCCAGCAGCCAAGGTCTACGGGACAGGGTTGGCTACACCTTC.

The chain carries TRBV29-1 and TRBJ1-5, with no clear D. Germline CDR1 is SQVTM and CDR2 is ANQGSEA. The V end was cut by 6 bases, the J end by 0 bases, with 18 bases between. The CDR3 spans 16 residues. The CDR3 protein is CSVTKRRGDSNQPQHF. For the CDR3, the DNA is TGCAGCGTCACAAAACGACGGGGAGATAGCAATCAGCCCCAGCATTTT. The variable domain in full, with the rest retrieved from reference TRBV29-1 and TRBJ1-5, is SAVISQKPSRDICQRGTSLTIQCQVDSQVTMMFWYRQQPGQSLTLIATANQGSEATYESGFVIDKFPISRPNLTFSTLTVSNMSPEDSSIYLCSVTKRRGDSNQPQHFGDGTRLSIL.

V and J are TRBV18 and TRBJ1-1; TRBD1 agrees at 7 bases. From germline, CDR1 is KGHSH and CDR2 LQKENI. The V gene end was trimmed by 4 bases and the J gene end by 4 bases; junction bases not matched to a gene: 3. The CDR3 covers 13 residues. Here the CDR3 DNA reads TGTGCCAGCTCACAGGGGGCGCGCACTGAAGCTTTCTTT. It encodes CASSQGARTEAFF.

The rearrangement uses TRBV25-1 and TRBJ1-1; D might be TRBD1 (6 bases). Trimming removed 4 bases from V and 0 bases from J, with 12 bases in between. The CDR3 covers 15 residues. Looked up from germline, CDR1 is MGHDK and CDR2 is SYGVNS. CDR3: CASSGPRGMNTEAFF. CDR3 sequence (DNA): TGTGCCAGCAGTGGTCCCAGGGGTATGAACACTGAAGCTTTCTTT.

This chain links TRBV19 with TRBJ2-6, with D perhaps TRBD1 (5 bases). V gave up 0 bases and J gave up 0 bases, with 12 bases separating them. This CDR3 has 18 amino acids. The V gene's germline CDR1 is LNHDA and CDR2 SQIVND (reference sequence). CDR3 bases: TGTGCCAGTAGTATAGATCAGGGATGGAGCTCTGGGGCCAACGTCCTGACTTTC. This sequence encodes CASSIDQGWSSGANVLTF.

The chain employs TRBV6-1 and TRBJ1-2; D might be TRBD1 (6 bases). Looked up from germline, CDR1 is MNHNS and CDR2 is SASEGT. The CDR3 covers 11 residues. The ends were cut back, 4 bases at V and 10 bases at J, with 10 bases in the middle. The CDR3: CASSAAGAYTF. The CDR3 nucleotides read TGTGCCAGCAGTGCAGCAGGGGCCTACACCTTC.

CDR3 region: CASSFLGAQPNTEAFF. The CDR3 DNA reads as TGTGCCAGCAGTTTCCTGGGGGCCCAACCGAACACTGAAGCTTTCTTT. The chain links TRBV28 to TRBJ1-1, with a weak D call TRBD1 (6 bases). CDR1 is MDHEN, CDR2 SYDVKM, per germline. This CDR3 contains 16 residues. With 3 bases removed from V and 1 base from J, the gap between germline ends came to 15 bases.

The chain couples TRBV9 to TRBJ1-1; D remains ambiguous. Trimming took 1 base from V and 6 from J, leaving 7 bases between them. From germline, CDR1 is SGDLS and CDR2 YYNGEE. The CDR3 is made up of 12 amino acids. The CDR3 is CASSVKDSEAFF. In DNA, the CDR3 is TGTGCCAGCAGCGTAAAGGACTCTGAAGCTTTCTTT. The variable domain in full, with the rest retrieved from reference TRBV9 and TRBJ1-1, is DSGVTQTPKHLITATGQRVTLRCSPRSGDLSVYWYQQSLDQGLQFLIQYYNGEERAKGNILERFSAQQFPDLHSELNLSSLELGDSALYFCASSVKDSEAFFGQGTRLTVV.